This is a list of T cell receptor beta chains from one sample in a study of blood T cell repertoires in COVID-19. Only in-frame clones appear in the TCRdb table, and some are missing; sequencing was by immunoSEQ multiplex PCR. The sample shows 150,000 to 200,000 clones, about 89% of them seen only once. Sequenced input: PBMCs or T cells enriched from blood (not recorded which). All receptors come from a woman aged 18 to 35 who had recovered from COVID-19. Each CDR3 is given with its conserved first and last residue. The D gene is left open where the match is weak. Clone sizes are given selectively: once, few, many, or a class where the clone is expanded.

TRBJ2-7 | NA | NA | TRBV5-4 | 14 | TGTGCCAGCAGCTTGGGACCCTCGGGGGACGAGCAGTACTTC | CASSLGPSGDEQYF
TRBJ2-1 | TRBD1 | NA | TRBV6-2/TRBV6-3 | 15 | TGTGCCAGCAGTCAACCGGGACAGGCCAACAATGAGCAGTTCTTC | CASSQPGQANNEQFF
TRBJ2-5 | NA | NA | TRBV5-1 | 17 | TGCGCCACGTCAGCAGGGGGACTAGGCATTACTCAAGAGACCCAGTACTTC | CATSAGGLGITQETQYF
TRBJ1-4 | TRBD1 | NA | TRBV4-2 | 14 | TGTGCCAGCAGGAAAGCAGGGGGAAATGAAAAACTGTTTTTT | CASRKAGGNEKLFF
TRBJ2-5 | TRBD1 | NA | TRBV7-9 | 13 | TGTGCCAGCAGCCCCAGGGGGCGCGAGACCCAGTACTTC | CASSPRGRETQYF
TRBJ1-1 | NA | once | TRBV12-3/TRBV12-4 | 11 | TGTGCCAGCAGTTTAGCCCATGAAGCTTTCTTT | CASSLAHEAFF
TRBJ1-2 | TRBD1 | NA | TRBV11-2 | 10 | TGTGCCAGCAGCTTAGACCGGACAGGCTTC | CASSLDRTGF
TRBJ2-7 | NA | NA | TRBV27 | 14 | TGTGCCAGCAGTGCAAATTATCAGGGCCACGAGCAGTACTTC | CASSANYQGHEQYF
TRBJ1-5 | NA | once | TRBV2 | 13 | TGTGCCAGCGGTTGGGGAGAAAATCAGCCCCAGCATTTT | CASGWGENQPQHF
TRBJ2-7 | NA | NA | TRBV27 | 16 | TGTGCCAGCAGCCCCCTCTTCACCGGGAATCGCTACGAGCAGTACTTC | CASSPLFTGNRYEQYF
TRBJ2-7 | TRBD1 | NA | TRBV29-1 | 14 | TGCAGCGTCCGAACAGGGGGGTTATCCTACGAGCAGTACTTC | CSVRTGGLSYEQYF
TRBJ2-5 | NA | NA | TRBV9 | 15 | TGTGCCAGCAGCACAGAGACTAGGGGAGAAGAGACCCAGTACTTC | CASSTETRGEETQYF
TRBJ2-1 | TRBD2 | once | TRBV18 | 17 | TGTGCCAGCTCACCGCTAGGACTAGCGGGAGTATCCAATGAGCAGTTCTTC | CASSPLGLAGVSNEQFF
TRBJ1-1 | NA | NA | TRBV2 | 10 | TGTGCCAGCAGTGGCAGGGAAGCTTTCTTT | CASSGREAFF
TRBJ1-1 | NA | NA | TRBV6-2/TRBV6-3 | 13 | TGTGCCAGCAGTAATCAGGAGAACACTGAAGCTTTCTTT | CASSNQENTEAFF
TRBJ2-1 | TRBD1 | NA | TRBV2 | 12 | TGTGCCAGCAGTGAAACAGGGGTTGAGCAGTTCTTC | CASSETGVEQFF
TRBJ1-1 | NA | NA | TRBV28 | 15 | TGTGCCAGCAGCCCTGCCACAGGGAGGAACACTGAAGCTTTCTTT | CASSPATGRNTEAFF
TRBJ2-1 | TRBD1 | NA | TRBV14 | 14 | TGTGCCAGCAGGACGACAGGGCCCTACAATGAGCAGTTCTTC | CASRTTGPYNEQFF
TRBJ2-5 | NA | NA | TRBV25-1 | 11 | TGTGCCAGCAGCCTTAAAGAGACCCAGTACTTC | CASSLKETQYF
TRBJ2-1 | TRBD2 | NA | TRBV20-1 | 20 | TGCAGTGCTAGTTCTTCGTCAGCGGGCGGGACTACTAGCTCCTACAATGAGCAGTTCTTC | CSASSSSAGGTTSSYNEQFF
TRBJ2-1 | TRBD2 | NA | TRBV28 | 15 | TGTGCCAGCTCTCCAGCGGGAGGAGGAGGGAATGAGCAGTTCTTC | CASSPAGGGGNEQFF
TRBJ2-1 | TRBD2 | NA | TRBV28 | 15 | TGTGCCAGCAGCCCGTCGGGGGGAGGCTACAATGAGCAGTTCTTC | CASSPSGGGYNEQFF
TRBJ2-1 | TRBD2 | NA | TRBV6-4 | 15 | TGTGCCAGCAGTGAGGCTAGCGGGGAGCACAATGAGCAGTTCTTC | CASSEASGEHNEQFF
TRBJ2-1 | TRBD2 | NA | TRBV5-5 | 13 | TGTGCCAGCAGCCCTGGGACTAGCACTGAGCAGTTCTTC | CASSPGTSTEQFF
TRBJ2-7 | TRBD1 | NA | TRBV30 | 13 | TGTGCTGGGAACAGGGGAAGCTCCTACGAGCAGTACTTC | CAGNRGSSYEQYF
TRBJ2-1 | NA | NA | TRBV6-2/TRBV6-3 | 14 | TGTGCCAGCAGTTACTCGAGCCTATACAATGAGCAGTTCTTC | CASSYSSLYNEQFF
TRBJ2-1 | TRBD2 | NA | TRBV7-8 | 14 | TGTGCCACGATAGAGGGTAGCGGGAATCAAGAGCAGTTCTTC | CATIEGSGNQEQFF
TRBJ2-3 | TRBD2 | NA | TRBV19 | 17 | TGTGCCAGCCGAACGGGACTAGACCAATCGAGCACAGATACGCAGTATTTT | CASRTGLDQSSTDTQYF
TRBJ2-5 | TRBD1 | once | TRBV5-1 | 15 | TGCGCCAGCAGCAAGGGACAGGGGAGTTTAGAGACCCAGTACTTC | CASSKGQGSLETQYF
TRBJ1-1 | NA | NA | TRBV2 | 13 | TGTGCCAGCAGTGACACAGCTAACACTGAAGCTTTCTTT | CASSDTANTEAFF
TRBJ2-7 | TRBD2 | NA | TRBV27 | 18 | TGTGCCAGCAGTTTATTGGGCCAATCGAGCGGGAGGGCCTACGAGCAGTACTTC | CASSLLGQSSGRAYEQYF
TRBJ2-7 | NA | NA | TRBV5-5 | 12 | TGTGCCAGCAGCCCAGGGTATTTCGAGCAGTACTTC | CASSPGYFEQYF
TRBJ2-1 | NA | NA | TRBV1 | 18 | TGCACCAGCAGCCAAGGCCCTCCCCTAGCGGGAGGTTGGGATGAGCAGTTCTTC | CTSSQGPPLAGGWDEQFF
TRBJ2-6 | TRBD1 | NA | TRBV5-1 | 22 | TGCGCCAGCAGCTTGGCCTCTCGTGGGACAGGGTCTTTACGCTCTGGGGCCAACGTCCTGACTTTC | CASSLASRGTGSLRSGANVLTF
TRBJ2-3 | NA | NA | TRBV7-2 | 12 | TGTGCCAGCAGTCCTAGTGCAGATATGCAGTATTTT | CASSPSADMQYF
TRBJ1-1 | NA | NA | TRBV30 | 15 | TGTGCCTGGAGTGTACATAAAGACAGTTTCACTGAAGCTTTCTTT | CAWSVHKDSFTEAFF
TRBJ2-7 | NA | NA | TRBV3-1/TRBV3-2 | 13 | TGTGCCAGCAGCCCCGCGGGTAGTTCCGAGCAGTACTTC | CASSPAGSSEQYF
TRBJ2-6 | NA | few | TRBV18 | 15 | TGTGCCAGCTCACCAGGAGGTACCGGGGCCAACGTCCTGACTTTC | CASSPGGTGANVLTF
TRBJ2-2 | NA | NA | TRBV7-2 | 13 | TGTGCCAGCAGCTTAGTTTCGTCCGGGGAGCTGTTTTTT | CASSLVSSGELFF
TRBJ2-3 | TRBD2 | once | TRBV10-3 | 17 | TGTGCCATCAGTGAGGTGGGACTAGCACTTAGCACAGATACGCAGTATTTT | CAISEVGLALSTDTQYF
TRBJ2-3 | TRBD1 | NA | TRBV2 | 16 | TGTGCCAGCAGTGTCCTGTGGGACAGGGTAGGGGATACGCAGTATTTT | CASSVLWDRVGDTQYF
TRBJ1-4 | NA | once | TRBV28 | 13 | TGTGCCAGCAGTTTCTCCGACACCGAAAAACTGTTTTTT | CASSFSDTEKLFF
TRBJ1-1 | NA | NA | TRBV29-1 | 13 | TGCAGCGTTGAAAAGGGGGTGAACACTGAAGCTTTCTTT | CSVEKGVNTEAFF
TRBJ2-3 | NA | NA | TRBV4-1 | 16 | TGCGCCAGCAGCCAAGCCCGGGGTGGAGGGCCAGATACGCAGTATTTT | CASSQARGGGPDTQYF
TRBJ1-1 | NA | many | TRBV29-1 | 12 | TGCAGCGTCGTCGGGGGTGGCACTGAAGCTTTCTTT | CSVVGGGTEAFF
TRBJ1-6 | NA | few | TRBV28 | 14 | TGTGCCAGCAGTTTAAAAGGGGTTAATTCACCCCTCCACTTT | CASSLKGVNSPLHF
TRBJ2-5 | TRBD2 | once | TRBV15 | 15 | TGTGCCACCAGCAGAGACCGCGGACTAGAAGAGACCCAGTACTTC | CATSRDRGLEETQYF
TRBJ2-7 | TRBD2 | NA | TRBV27 | 17 | TGTGCCAGCAGTCGAAGTTCGCGAGCGGGAGGAGTCTACGAGCAGTACTTC | CASSRSSRAGGVYEQYF
TRBJ2-1 | NA | NA | TRBV27 | 16 | TGTGCCAGCAGTTTAATGTGGGAGGCGGGGTACAATGAGCAGTTCTTC | CASSLMWEAGYNEQFF
TRBJ2-4 | NA | NA | TRBV30 | 12 | TGTGCCTGGACCGGTACTCAAAACATTCAGTACTTC | CAWTGTQNIQYF
TRBJ1-4 | NA | NA | TRBV27 | 15 | TGTGCCAGCAGTTTAGGGGGAGGATCGGGTGAAAAACTGTTTTTT | CASSLGGGSGEKLFF
TRBJ2-7 | NA | NA | TRBV3-1/TRBV3-2 | 14 | TGTGCCAGCAGCCAAGGCGGGGACTTCTACGAGCAGTACTTC | CASSQGGDFYEQYF
TRBJ1-1 | NA | NA | TRBV19 | 14 | TGTGCCAGTAGAATTCACATGATGAACACTGAAGCTTTCTTT | CASRIHMMNTEAFF